This TCR gamma chain was recovered during a study of gammadelta T cells in human blood. Findings and limits, study-wide: Polyclonal expansion of innate γδ T cells after birth appeared microbially driven.

The CDR3 extends over 14 amino acids. Germline V CDR1 and CDR2: GITISATS, ISYDGTV (reference sequence). Unmatched junction bases numbered 4, after V lost 0 bases and J lost 2 bases. By sample share, this clone is large. Its antigen remains unidentified. With CATT, TCRdb re-called clones from the RT-PCR reads. The sample records roughly 300 gamma-chain clones, 2.5% being singletons. This sequence joins TRGV9 and TRGJ1 or TRGJ2. Specimen: non-Vgamma9Vdelta2 gamma-delta T cells from adult blood. The clonotype was recovered from a human donor. This CDR3 is CALWEVLDYYKKLF. The CDR3, as DNA: TGTGCCTTGTGGGAGGTGCTGGATTATTATAAGAAACTCTTT.